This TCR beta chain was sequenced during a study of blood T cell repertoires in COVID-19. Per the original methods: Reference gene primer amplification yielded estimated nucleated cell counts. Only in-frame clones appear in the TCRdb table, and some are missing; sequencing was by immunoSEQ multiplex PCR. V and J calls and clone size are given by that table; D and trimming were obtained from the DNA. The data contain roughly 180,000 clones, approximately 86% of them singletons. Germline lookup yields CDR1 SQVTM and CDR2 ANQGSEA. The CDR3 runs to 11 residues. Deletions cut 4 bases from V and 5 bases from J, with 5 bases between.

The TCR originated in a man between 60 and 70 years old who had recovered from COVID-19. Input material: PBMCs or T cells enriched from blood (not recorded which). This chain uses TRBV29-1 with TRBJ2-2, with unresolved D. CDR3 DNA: TGCAGCGTTGCTCGGACCGGGGAGCTGTTTTTT. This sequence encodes CSVARTGELFF.